The clone carrying this T cell receptor (beta chain) was detected a few times. Its antigen is not identified. One entry per CDR3 protein results from TCRdb running MiXCR on the 5' RACE reads. The repertoire has about 360,000 distinct CDR3 sequences, 20% to 25% of them found once; the top ten carry roughly 13%. This sample stems from a study of CD8 T cells in ankylosing spondylitis. Study-wide results and limits: Significant enrichment of disease-linked clones was reported in matched ankylosing spondylitis synovial fluid. For ankylosing spondylitis blood, a TCR beta motif of eight or nine highly homologous variants appeared characteristic.

V lost 1 base to trimming and J lost 2 bases; unmatched junction nucleotides: 3. There are 16 residues in the CDR3. Germline V gene data show CDR1 as SNHLY and CDR2 as FYNNEI. The chain uses TRBV2 and TRBJ2-3; 10 bases are shared with TRBD2. The sequencing sample was made of blood, either unsorted or a sorted T cell fraction (not recorded which). The clonotype was recovered from a male donor with ankylosing spondylitis or in good health (not recorded which). As DNA, the CDR3 is TGTGCCAGCAGTGAAGGACTAGCGGGCCTCACAGATACGCAGTATTTT. It codes for CASSEGLAGLTDTQYF.